This T cell receptor (beta chain) emerged from a study of blood T cell repertoires in COVID-19. Study-wide context: There were acute and convalescent COVID-19 samples, and they came from the United States, Italy and Spain. The analysed material was cDNA or gDNA that came from T cells, B-cell-depleted T cells, or PBMCs.

V was cut by 5 bases and J by 2 bases, with 6 bases left in between. CDR3 size: 13 residues. From germline, CDR1 is LGHDT and CDR2 YNNKEL (reference sequence). Sequencing was performed with immunoSEQ multiplex PCR; in TCRdb, only in-frame clones are kept and a portion is missing. The sample carries about 81,000 clones, just over 85% recorded once. The sequence was collected from a woman aged 80 or over with acute or convalescent COVID-19. V usage is TRBV3-1 (or the pseudogene TRBV3-2) and J usage is TRBJ2-2, with D unresolved. Sample: peripheral blood. The CDR3 spells CASSTSNTGELFF. The CDR3 bases are TGTGCCAGCAGCACAAGTAACACCGGGGAGCTGTTTTTT.